This entry is about one T cell receptor beta chain. The V gene's germline CDR1 is MGHRA and CDR2 YSYEKL. CDR3 length: 15 residues. Germline trimming cut 4 bases from V and 3 bases from J; bases unmatched to any gene: 8. The record originates from a study of cytomegalovirus exposure and HLA in healthy donors. PCR was performed using 60 Vbeta and 13 Jbeta primers. Sequenced by immunoSEQ multiplex PCR; TCRdb stores in-frame clones only, minus some. This sample has fewer than 200,000 clones, with approximately 78% found just once. This chain uses TRBV4-1 with TRBJ1-2; 7 bases map to TRBD1. The specimen sequenced was PBMCs. The clonotype was recovered from a woman in her twenties or thirties in good health and CMV-seropositive. CDR3 DNA: TGCGCCAGCAGCCCCGGGGACAGAAGGGACTATGGCTACACCTTC. It codes for CASSPGDRRDYGYTF.